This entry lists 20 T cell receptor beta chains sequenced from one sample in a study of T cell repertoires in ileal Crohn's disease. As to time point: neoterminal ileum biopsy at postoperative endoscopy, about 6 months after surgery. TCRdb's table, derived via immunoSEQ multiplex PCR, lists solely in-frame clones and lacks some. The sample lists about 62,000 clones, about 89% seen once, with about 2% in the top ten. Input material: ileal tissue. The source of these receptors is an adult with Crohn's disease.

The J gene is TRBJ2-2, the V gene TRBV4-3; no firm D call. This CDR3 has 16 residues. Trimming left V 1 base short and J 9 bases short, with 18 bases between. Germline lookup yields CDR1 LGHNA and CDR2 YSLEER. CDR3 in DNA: TGCGCCAGCAGCCAAGGAGGTCGCTCTACCGCCAGGGAGCTGTTTTTT. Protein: CASSQGGRSTARELFF.

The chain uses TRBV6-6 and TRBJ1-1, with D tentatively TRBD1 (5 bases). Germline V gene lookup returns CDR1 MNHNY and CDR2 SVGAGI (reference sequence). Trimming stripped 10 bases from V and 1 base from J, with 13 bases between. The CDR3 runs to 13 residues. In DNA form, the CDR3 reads TGTGCCATCAGGATCAGGGCGAACACTGAAGCTTTCTTT. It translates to CAIRIRANTEAFF.

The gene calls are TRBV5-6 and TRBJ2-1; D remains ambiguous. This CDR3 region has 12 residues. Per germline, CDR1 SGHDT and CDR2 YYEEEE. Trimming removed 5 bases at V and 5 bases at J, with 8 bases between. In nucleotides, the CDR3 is TGTGCCAGCAGACCTCGGGACAATGAGCAGTTCTTC. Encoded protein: CASRPRDNEQFF.

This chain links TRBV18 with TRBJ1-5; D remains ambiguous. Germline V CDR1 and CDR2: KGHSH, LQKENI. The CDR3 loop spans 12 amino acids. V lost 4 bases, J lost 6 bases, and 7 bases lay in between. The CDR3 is CASSLTSQPQHF. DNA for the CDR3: TGTGCCAGCTCACTCACATCTCAGCCCCAGCATTTT.

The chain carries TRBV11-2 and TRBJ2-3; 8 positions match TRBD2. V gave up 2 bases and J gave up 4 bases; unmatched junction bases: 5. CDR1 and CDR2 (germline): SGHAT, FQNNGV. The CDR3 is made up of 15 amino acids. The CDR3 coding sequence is TGTGCCAGCAGCTTAAGCGGGGGATGTGCAGATACGCAGTATTTT. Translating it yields CASSLSGGCADTQYF.

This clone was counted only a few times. The CDR3, as DNA: TGTGCCAGCAGCCAGGGACAGGGAGGAAGTGGCTACACCTTC. It translates to CASSQGQGGSGYTF. The V and J genes are TRBV11-1 and TRBJ1-2; 9 positions match TRBD1. Per germline, CDR1 SGHAT and CDR2 FQDESV (reference sequence). The V segment lost 5 bases and the J segment 7 bases; nucleotides outside the gene matches: 8. The CDR3 has 14 residues.

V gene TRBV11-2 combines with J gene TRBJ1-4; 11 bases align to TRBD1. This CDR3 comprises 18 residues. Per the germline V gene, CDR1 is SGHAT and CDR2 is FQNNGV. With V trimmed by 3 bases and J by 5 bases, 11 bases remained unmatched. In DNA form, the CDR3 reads TGTGCCAGCAGCTTTTATCTGGGACAGGGGGATAGGAATGAAAAACTGTTTTTT. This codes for CASSFYLGQGDRNEKLFF. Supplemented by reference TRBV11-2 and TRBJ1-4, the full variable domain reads EAGVAQSPRYKIIEKRQSVAFWCNPISGHATLYWYQQILGQGPKLLIQFQNNGVVDDSQLPKDRFSAERLKGVDSTLKIQPAKLEDSAVYLCASSFYLGQGDRNEKLFFGSGTQLSVL.

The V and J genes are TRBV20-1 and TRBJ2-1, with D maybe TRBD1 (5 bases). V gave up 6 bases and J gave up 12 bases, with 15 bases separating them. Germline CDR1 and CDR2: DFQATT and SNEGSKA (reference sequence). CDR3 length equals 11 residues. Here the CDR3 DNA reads TGCAGTGCGACAGCTCTACATACGCAGTTCTTC. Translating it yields CSATALHTQFF.

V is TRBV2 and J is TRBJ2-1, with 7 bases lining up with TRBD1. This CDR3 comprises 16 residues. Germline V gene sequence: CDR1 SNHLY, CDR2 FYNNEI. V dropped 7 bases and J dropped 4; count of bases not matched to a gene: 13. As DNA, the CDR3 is TGTGCCAGCAAGAATCCGGGACAGAGTCTATACAATGAGCAGTTCTTC. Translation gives CASKNPGQSLYNEQFF.

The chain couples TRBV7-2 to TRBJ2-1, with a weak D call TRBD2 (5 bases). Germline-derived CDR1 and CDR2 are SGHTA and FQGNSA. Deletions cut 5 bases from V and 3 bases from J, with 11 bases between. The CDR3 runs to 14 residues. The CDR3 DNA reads TGTGCCAGCAGCAACGGGAAATACTACAATGAGCAGTTCTTC. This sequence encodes CASSNGKYYNEQFF.

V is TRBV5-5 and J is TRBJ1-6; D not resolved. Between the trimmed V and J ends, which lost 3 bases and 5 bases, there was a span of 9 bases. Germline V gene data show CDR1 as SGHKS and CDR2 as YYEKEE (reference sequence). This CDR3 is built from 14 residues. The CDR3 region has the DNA TGTGCCAGCAGCTCACGGTTCAATAATTCACCCCTCCACTTT. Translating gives CASSSRFNNSPLHF.

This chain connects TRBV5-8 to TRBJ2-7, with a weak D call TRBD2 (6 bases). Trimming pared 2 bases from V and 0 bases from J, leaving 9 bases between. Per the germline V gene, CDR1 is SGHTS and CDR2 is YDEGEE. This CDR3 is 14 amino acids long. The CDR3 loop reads CASSFGGDSYEQYV. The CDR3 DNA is TGTGCCAGCAGCTTCGGGGGTGACTCCTACGAGCAGTACGTC.

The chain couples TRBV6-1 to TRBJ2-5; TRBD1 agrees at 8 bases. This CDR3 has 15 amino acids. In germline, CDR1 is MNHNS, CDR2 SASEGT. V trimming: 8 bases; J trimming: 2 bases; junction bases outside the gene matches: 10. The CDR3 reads CASGLGQGKQETQYF. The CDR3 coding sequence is TGTGCCAGCGGATTAGGACAGGGAAAACAAGAGACCCAGTACTTC.

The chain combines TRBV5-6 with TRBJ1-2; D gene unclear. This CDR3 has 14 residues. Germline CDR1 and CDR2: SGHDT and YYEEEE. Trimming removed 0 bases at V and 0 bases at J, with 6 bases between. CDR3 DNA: TGTGCCAGCAGCTTGGGACACGCTAACTATGGCTACACCTTC. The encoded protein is CASSLGHANYGYTF.

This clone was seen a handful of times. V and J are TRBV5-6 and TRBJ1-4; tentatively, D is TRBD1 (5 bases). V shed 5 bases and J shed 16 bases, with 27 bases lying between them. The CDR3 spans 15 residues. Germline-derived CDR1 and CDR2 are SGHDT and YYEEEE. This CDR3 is CASSSRTISTRTTFF. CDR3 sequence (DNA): TGTGCCAGCAGTTCCAGGACAATTTCAACCCGGACGACGTTTTTT.

CDR3 loop: CASSLHQGEQYF. The CDR3 DNA is TGTGCCAGCAGCTTACACCAGGGCGAGCAGTACTTC. V is TRBV11-3 and J is TRBJ2-7; possible D gene TRBD1, 5 bases. The CDR3 sequence is 12 residues long. Germline V gene lookup returns CDR1 SGHNT and CDR2 YENEEA. Trimming removed 2 bases at V and 6 bases at J, with 8 bases between.

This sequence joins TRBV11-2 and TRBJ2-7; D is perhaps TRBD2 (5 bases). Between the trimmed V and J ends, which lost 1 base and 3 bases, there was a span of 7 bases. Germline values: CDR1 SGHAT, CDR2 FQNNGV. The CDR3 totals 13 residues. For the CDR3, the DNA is TGTGCCAGCAGCTTAGGAGGGTTCTACGAGCAGTACGTC. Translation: CASSLGGFYEQYV.

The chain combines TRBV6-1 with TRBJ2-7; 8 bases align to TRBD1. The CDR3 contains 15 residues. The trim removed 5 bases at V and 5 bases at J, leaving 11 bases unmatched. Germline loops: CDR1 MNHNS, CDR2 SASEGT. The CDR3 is CASSPSSDRGDEQYV. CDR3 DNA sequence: TGTGCCAGCAGTCCCTCATCAGACAGGGGCGACGAGCAGTACGTC.

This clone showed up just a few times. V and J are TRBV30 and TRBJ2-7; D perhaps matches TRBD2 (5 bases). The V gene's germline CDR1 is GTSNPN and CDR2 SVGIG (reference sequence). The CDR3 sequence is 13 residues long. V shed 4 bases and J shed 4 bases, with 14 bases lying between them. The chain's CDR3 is CAWKPGFIYEQYF. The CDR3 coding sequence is TGTGCCTGGAAACCGGGATTTATTTACGAGCAGTACTTC.

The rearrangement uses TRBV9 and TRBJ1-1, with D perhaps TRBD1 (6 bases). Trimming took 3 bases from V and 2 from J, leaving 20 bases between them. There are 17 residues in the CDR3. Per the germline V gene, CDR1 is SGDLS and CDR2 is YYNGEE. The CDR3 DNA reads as TGTGCCAGCAGCGCACCACATCGGGGGGCCGTTAACACTGAAGCTTTCTTT. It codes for CASSAPHRGAVNTEAFF.